These 27 T cell receptor beta chains share one sample of origin, sequenced in a study of T cells in Graves' hyperthyroidism and ophthalmopathy (dated by TCRdb to the late 2010s). Library generation was performed with multiplex PCR. The data were produced on an Illumina HiSeq 2000. The TCR beta CDR3 regions were amplified from RNA transcripts. A first-round RT-PCR of the TCR CDR3 used the HTBI primer set with the Qiagen OneStep RT-PCR kit. Using fastp trimming at Q25 and MiXCR clonotype assembly, TCRdb reanalyzed the public sequencing data and kept in-frame beta chains. Merged by CDR3 protein, the rows form single entries marked with the most common genes and DNA. Across this sample there are some 570,000 distinct CDR3 sequences, with 12% to 15% seen only once. Roughly 7.1% of the sample is held by the ten biggest clonotypes. Material: blood. All receptors come from a woman younger than 30 with Graves' ophthalmopathy.

This clonotype has a count of ten or more. This chain connects TRBV11-3 to TRBJ2-7; D is possibly TRBD2 (6 bases). V lost 5 bases, J lost 4 bases, and 30 bases lay in between. Germline V CDR1 and CDR2: SGHNT, YENEEA. The CDR3 has 19 residues. The DNA for the CDR3 is TGTGCCAGCAGCCACTATATGGAGACAAAGTGGGGCCGGGGGTACGAGCAGTACTTC. Protein: CASSHYMETKWGRGYEQYF.

The sample holds many counts of this clonotype. The chain recombines TRBV7-9 with TRBJ1-4, with TRBD1 matching over 10 bases. Germline CDR1 reads SEHNR; CDR2 reads FQNEAQ (reference sequence). Trimming removed 4 bases from V and 5 bases from J; junction bases left unmatched: 4. The CDR3 runs to 15 residues. CDR3 DNA: TGTGCCAGCAGCTCACCGGACAGGGGGAATGAAAAACTGTTTTTT. Protein: CASSSPDRGNEKLFF. The variable domain in full, with the rest retrieved from reference TRBV7-9 and TRBJ1-4, is DTGVSQNPRHKITKRGQNVTFRCDPISEHNRLYWYRQTLGQGPEFLTYFQNEAQLEKSRLLSDRFSAERPKGSFSTLEIQRTEQGDSAMYLCASSSPDRGNEKLFFGSGTQLSVL.

Regarding this clonotype: This could be a read error, since a much larger clone is one nucleotide away. J is TRBJ1-2 and V is TRBV27, with TRBD1 matching 7 bases. CDR1 is MNHEY, CDR2 SMNVEV, per germline (reference sequence). Trimming at V came to 9 bases and at J to 6 bases, leaving 13 bases not matched to a gene. The CDR3 sequence is 14 residues long. The DNA of the CDR3 is TGTGCCAGGCCAGGAGGAGGGGGCGACCATGGCTACACCTTC. This encodes CARPGGGGDHGYTF.

The sample holds many counts of this clonotype. The chain's CDR3 is CASSPGDYLNNEQFF. CDR3 nucleotides: TGTGCCAGCAGCCCTGGAGACTACCTCAACAATGAGCAGTTCTTC. The chain links TRBV11-2 to TRBJ2-1, with a weak D call TRBD2 (5 bases). This CDR3 has 15 amino acids. Trimming pared 5 bases from V and 5 bases from J, leaving 16 bases between. In germline, CDR1 is SGHAT, CDR2 FQNNGV.

In this sample, this clonotype turned up many times. The J gene is TRBJ2-7, the V gene TRBV6-6; 10 nucleotides match TRBD2. V lost 2 bases and J lost 2; bases outside the gene matches: 3. The CDR3 consists of 15 residues. Germline values: CDR1 MNHNY, CDR2 SVGAGI (reference sequence). CDR3 loop: CASSYRTSGTYEQYF. The DNA of the CDR3 is TGTGCCAGCAGTTACAGGACTAGCGGAACCTACGAGCAGTACTTC.

This clonotype has at least ten counts. The chain has TRBV6-5 and TRBJ2-7; D may match TRBD1 or TRBD2 (5 bases each). Trimming shortened V by 3 bases and J by 6 bases, and 12 bases separated the two germline ends. CDR3 size: 13 residues. CDR1 MNHEY and CDR2 SVGAGI come from the germline V gene. CDR3: CASSYTFGAEQYF. The CDR3 coding sequence is TGTGCCAGCAGTTATACCTTCGGGGCCGAGCAGTACTTC.

This clonotype showed up just a few times. This chain connects TRBV6-4 to TRBJ1-2; tentative D call: TRBD1 (6 bases). Germline V lookup: CDR1 MRHNA, CDR2 SNTAGT. CDR3 length equals 15 residues. The V gene lost 0 bases and the J gene lost 8 bases, with 16 bases spanning the gap. CDR3 in DNA: TGTGCCAGCAGTGACTCTTCAGGGGTTACCTGGGGCTACACCTTC. Translation gives CASSDSSGVTWGYTF.

The chain recombines TRBV7-3 with TRBJ1-2; TRBD1 aligns across 7 bases. The CDR3 has 14 residues. J lost 6 bases, V lost 2 bases, and 6 bases had no gene match. Looked up from germline, CDR1 is SGHTA and CDR2 is FQGTGA. DNA for the CDR3: TGTGCCAGCAGCTTAGGGGGGGACAGCCATGGCTACACCTTC. It yields the protein CASSLGGDSHGYTF. Combining the CDR3 with reference TRBV7-3 and TRBJ1-2 gives the whole variable domain GAGVSQTPSNKVTEKGKYVELRCDPISGHTALYWYRQSLGQGPEFLIYFQGTGAADDSGLPNDRFFAVRPEGSVSTLKIQRTERGDSAVYLCASSLGGDSHGYTFGSGTRLTVV.

There are many counts of this clonotype. The CDR3 nucleotides read TGTGCCAGCAGTTTAAGGGGACTCACAGGACCGCTTCTTGGGGGCTACACCTTC. This gives the protein CASSLRGLTGPLLGGYTF. The rearrangement joins TRBV2 to TRBJ1-2; D may be TRBD1 (5 bases). Germline CDR1 and CDR2: SNHLY and FYNNEI. This CDR3 is built from 18 residues. Trimming took 5 bases from V and 8 from J, leaving 30 bases between them.

The table lists this clonotype with many counts. The J gene is TRBJ2-1, the V gene TRBV6-2 or TRBV6-3, with 7 bases lining up with TRBD2. The germline CDR1 and CDR2 sequences are MNHEY and SVGEGT. V gave up 2 bases and J gave up 0 bases; unmatched junction bases: 7. The CDR3 length is 17 residues. The CDR3 loop reads CASSYNVGGSSYNEQFF. CDR3 sequence (DNA): TGTGCCAGCAGTTACAATGTGGGAGGGAGCTCCTACAATGAGCAGTTCTTC.

At least ten counts were recorded for this clonotype. The chain is built from TRBV20-1 and TRBJ2-7, with D tentatively TRBD2 (6 bases). Germline CDR1 is DFQATT and CDR2 is SNEGSKA (reference sequence). This CDR3 spans 12 amino acids. Trimming removed 8 bases from V and 2 bases from J, with 13 bases in between. The CDR3 sequence: CSTNAGTYEQYF. CDR3 coding DNA: TGCAGTACAAACGCGGGGACCTACGAGCAGTACTTC.

This clonotype has more than one count but fewer than ten. V gene TRBV9 combines with J gene TRBJ2-1; 9 positions agree with TRBD2. The V gene end was trimmed by 4 bases and the J gene end by 3 bases; junction bases not matched to a gene: 11. Germline V gene sequence: CDR1 SGDLS, CDR2 YYNGEE. There are 17 residues in the CDR3. CDR3 loop: CASSPQSGRRVYNEQFF. DNA of the CDR3: TGTGCCAGCAGCCCCCAGAGCGGGAGGAGGGTCTACAATGAGCAGTTCTTC.

There are many counts of this clonotype. This chain connects TRBV7-9 to TRBJ2-3, with a possible D match to TRBD1 (6 bases). V was clipped by 5 bases and J by 1 base, with 10 bases between them. Germline CDR1 SEHNR, CDR2 FQNEAQ (reference sequence). The CDR3 runs 14 residues. CDR3 loop: CASSGAGGTDTQYF. In DNA, the CDR3 is TGTGCCAGCAGCGGGGCAGGGGGCACAGATACGCAGTATTTT.

This chain links TRBV28 with TRBJ1-4; no reliable D call. This CDR3 region has 15 residues. The V gene lost 2 bases and the J gene lost 8 bases, with 15 bases spanning the gap. CDR1 is MDHEN, CDR2 SYDVKM, per germline. CDR3: CASSLDFEAREKLFF. Written as DNA, the CDR3 is TGTGCCAGCAGTTTAGATTTCGAGGCTAGGGAAAAACTGTTTTTT.

This clonotype was counted only a few times. The chain carries TRBV4-3 and TRBJ1-2, with TRBD1 as a possible D gene (5 bases). The CDR3 contains 15 residues. V was trimmed by 2 bases and J by 3 bases, leaving 13 bases between them. Looked up from germline, CDR1 is LGHNA and CDR2 is YSLEER. CDR3 loop: CASSQYETVDYGYTF. The DNA of the CDR3 is TGCGCCAGCAGCCAATATGAGACAGTCGACTATGGCTACACCTTC.

This clonotype was counted many times. This chain uses TRBV7-8 with TRBJ2-1; the D gene could be TRBD1 or TRBD2 (5 bases each). The CDR3 sequence is 14 residues long. The germline CDR1 and CDR2 sequences are SGHVS and FQNEAQ. V lost 5 bases to trimming and J lost 3 bases, with 11 bases between them. The CDR3 region has the DNA TGTGCCAGCAGCCCGGGACGCAACTACAATGAGCAGTTCTTC. This sequence encodes CASSPGRNYNEQFF.

The V and J genes are TRBV7-2 and TRBJ2-1, with 10 bases aligning to TRBD2. Germline CDR1 is SGHTA and CDR2 is FQGNSA. This CDR3 spans 17 amino acids. The V and J ends lost 5 bases and 3 bases, in that order; junction bases with no gene match: 10. The DNA for the CDR3 is TGTGCCAGCAGCGGAGATAAGACTAGCGGGTACTACAATGAGCAGTTCTTC. This translates into CASSGDKTSGYYNEQFF.

This clonotype came up once. V gene TRBV7-3 combines with J gene TRBJ2-2, with D maybe TRBD2 (5 bases). Germline CDR1 SGHTA, CDR2 FQGTGA. The CDR3 has 14 residues. Trimming shortened V by 6 bases and J by 7 bases, and 15 bases separated the two germline ends. CDR3 bases: TGTGCCAGCAGGGACTTCGTCGGAAGCGGGGAGCTGTTTTTT. The encoded protein is CASRDFVGSGELFF.

This clonotype was found many times. The chain links TRBV7-2 to TRBJ1-2; 9 nucleotides agree with TRBD1. Trimming removed 7 bases from V and 10 bases from J; junction bases left unmatched: 13. The CDR3 is made up of 14 amino acids. Germline V CDR1 and CDR2: SGHTA, FQGNSA. The CDR3 sequence is CASTDPGQGFDYTF. DNA for the CDR3: TGTGCCAGCACCGACCCGGGACAGGGTTTCGACTACACCTTC.

The CDR3 DNA sequence: TGTGCCATCAGGGCCACCGGGACTAGCGGGAATAGGTCCTACAATGAGCAGTTCTTC. It translates to CAIRATGTSGNRSYNEQFF. This chain joins TRBV10-3 and TRBJ2-1, with 13 bases matching TRBD2. Germline V gives CDR1 ENHRY, CDR2 SYGVKD. Trimming took 6 bases from V and 1 from J; bases not matched to a gene: 12. CDR3 length: 19 amino acids.

This clonotype was found many times. The chain recombines TRBV28 with TRBJ2-5; D possibly corresponds to TRBD2 (5 bases). CDR3 length equals 15 residues. Germline values: CDR1 MDHEN, CDR2 SYDVKM. V lost 4 bases, J lost 2 bases, and 14 bases lay in between. CDR3 DNA: TGTGCCAGCAGTTCCGGAGGTCTAATGCAAGAGACCCAGTACTTC. Its protein product is CASSSGGLMQETQYF.

This chain connects TRBV6-1 to TRBJ2-5; D not resolved. The germline V gene has CDR1 MNHNS and CDR2 SASEGT. The length of the CDR3 is 12 residues. With 6 bases removed from V and 7 bases from J, the gap between germline ends came to 12 bases. DNA of the CDR3: TGTGCCAGCAGCCTAGAGGTATGGACCCAGTACTTC. Amino acid sequence: CASSLEVWTQYF.

This clonotype was seen repeatedly, ten times or more. This rearrangement joins TRBV20-1 to TRBJ1-5; D is possibly TRBD1 (6 bases). V was shortened by 3 bases and J by 0 bases, with 15 bases between the two germline ends. The CDR3 extends over 16 amino acids. Per the germline V gene, CDR1 is DFQATT and CDR2 is SNEGSKA (reference sequence). The CDR3 DNA reads as TGCAGTGCTAGTAACAGGGCCCGGAGTAGCAATCAGCCCCAGCATTTT. Translated: CSASNRARSSNQPQHF.

This clonotype was counted many times. In nucleotides, the CDR3 is TGCGCCAGCAGCTTGAGGGGTCTAGCGGGAGTCTACGAGCAGTACTTC. Translating it yields CASSLRGLAGVYEQYF. The chain uses TRBV5-1 and TRBJ2-7; 10 positions match TRBD2. The CDR3 spans 16 residues. V was pared by 1 base and J by 3 bases, with 7 bases of the junction left unmatched. Germline V gene sequence: CDR1 SGHRS, CDR2 YFSETQ.

The rearrangement uses TRBV4-3 and TRBJ1-2; tentative D call: TRBD1 (5 bases). The germline V gene encodes CDR1 LGHNA and CDR2 YSLEER. The CDR3 sequence is 16 residues long. Trimming removed 0 bases from V and 4 bases from J, with 15 bases in between. The CDR3 sequence: CASSQEAAGFGYGYTF. DNA for the CDR3: TGCGCCAGCAGCCAAGAGGCAGCAGGGTTTGGCTATGGCTACACCTTC.

This clonotype appeared many times. The chain is built from TRBV6-1 and TRBJ2-6, with 7 bases that match TRBD2. The CDR3 loop spans 20 amino acids. Trimming removed 7 bases from V and 0 bases from J; junction bases left unmatched: 18. Germline CDR1 MNHNS, CDR2 SASEGT. CDR3 sequence: CASTRRGGASEASGANVLTF. The CDR3 nucleotides read TGTGCCAGCACGCGCCGGGGAGGGGCCTCTGAGGCCTCTGGGGCCAACGTCCTGACTTTC.

About this clonotype itself: A read error may explain this, as a much larger clone is one base away. The rearrangement joins TRBV6-5 to TRBJ2-5; no clear D gene. In germline, CDR1 is MNHEY, CDR2 SVGAGI. CDR3 size: 13 residues. The germline V and J ends were trimmed by 4 bases and 1 base, with 7 bases remaining between them. In nucleotides, the CDR3 is TGTGCCAGCAGTTCCCCAGCCCAAGAGACCCAGTACTTC. Its protein product is CASSSPAQETQYF.